This T cell receptor beta chain was found in a study of blood T cells in healthy people across ages (dated by TCRdb to between 2015 and 2017). Background on the whole study: Template switching captured roughly one uniquely barcoded TCR beta cDNA molecule per two T cells in model experiments. The study measured age-related changes in TCR beta repertoire diversity using deep sequencing normalized with unique cDNA molecular identifiers. The donors were split into four age groups: young (average around 17 years), middle-aged (about 40), aged (62) and long-lived (under 90). To avoid experimental bias, donors of different ages were spread randomly across the sequencing lanes. The study analyzed two additional independent replicas of 1 million unique cDNA reads from the same blood draw for two donors, one aged 18 to 29 and one aged 80 or older.

Study-wide conclusions, independent of this receptor: Estimates of total diversity based on one million sequenced T cells were regarded as lower bounds and as underestimates. A strong correlation was found between observed TCR beta diversity and the percentage of naive T cells measured by flow cytometry. The CMV infection status of donors was not known, potentially confounding age-related changes in expanded clonotypes. The long-lived group showed more naive CD4+ T cells, fewer expanded clones and increased TCR diversity than the aged group, suggesting age selection. Observed TCR beta diversity per million T cells fell roughly linearly with age, and a significant reduction was already apparent by age around 44. Conclusive comparison of naive and antigen-experienced compartments was prevented by the profiling of bulk unsorted PBMCs.

This clonotype was counted a few times. Its antigen is still unknown. No base quality information exists; no much larger clone differs at one position. Trimming takes 4 bases off V and 7 bases off J; junction bases not matched to a gene: 20. The CDR3 sequence holds 18 residues, the cysteine and phenylalanine included. The kept DNA is CDR3 alone, 54 bases in frame from the first base. The germline V gene specifies MGHRA as CDR1 and YSYEKL as CDR2. Systemically healthy Caucasian individuals from Russia, 39 in total and aged roughly 6 to 100 years, were included as donors. Each donor gave around 9 milliliters of peripheral blood, collected into EDTA-treated Vacutainer tubes. PBMCs were isolated by Ficoll-Paque density-gradient centrifugation, with at least 6 million obtained per sample. Total RNA, at least 6 micrograms per sample, was extracted from PBMCs with Trizol reagent. Naive CD45RAhigh/CD27high T cell percentages were measured by flow cytometry on a PBMC aliquot from every donor.

The library was made by 5' RACE. The run used an Illumina HiSeq 2500. A second PCR of about 7 to 12 cycles was run with a J-beta primer mix and a sample-barcoded 5' primer. Each TCR beta cDNA molecule received a unique molecular identifier from a template-switch 5' adaptor carrying 12 random nucleotides. At least 3 million CDR3-containing paired-end reads were obtained from each sample. All of the RNA was converted into first-strand cDNA using the Mint cDNA synthesis kit, with a TRBC-specific oligonucleotide serving as the primer. After uracil-DNA glycosylase treatment, a first 18-cycle PCR used universal primers M1SS and BC2_uni_R on all cDNA. The authors processed their data as follows. Normalization of each sample was performed by random selection of 1 million high-quality reads, each carrying a distinct molecular identifier. Reads with shared molecular identifiers were discarded instead of being binned into consensus sequences. MiTCR, set to a Q25 quality threshold and the strictest error-elimination algorithm, was used for CDR3 identification, clonotype clustering and error correction. A nonparametric unseen species model with Euler transformation was used to estimate a lower bound on total TCR beta diversity. TCRdb itself trimmed the public reads at Q25 with fastp, ran MiXCR and retained productive beta chains. Entries are consolidated by CDR3 protein sequence, retaining the most common genes and DNA. The V and J calls were not made by the authors but by TCRdb's processing. A total of about 1,400,000 distinct CDR3 sequences appear in this sample, almost 60% of them only once. More than 6% of the sample belongs to the ten largest clones.

This TCR derives from a man in his late teens or twenties in good health. What was sequenced was blood. The rearranged segments are TRBV4-1 and TRBJ2-7; TRBD1 lines up with 9 middle nucleotides. The CDR3 amino acid sequence is: CASSLLGVSGTGRGEQYF. The nucleotide sequence is TGCGCCAGCAGCCTACTGGGTGTGAGTGGGACAGGGAGAGGGGAGCAGTACTTC.